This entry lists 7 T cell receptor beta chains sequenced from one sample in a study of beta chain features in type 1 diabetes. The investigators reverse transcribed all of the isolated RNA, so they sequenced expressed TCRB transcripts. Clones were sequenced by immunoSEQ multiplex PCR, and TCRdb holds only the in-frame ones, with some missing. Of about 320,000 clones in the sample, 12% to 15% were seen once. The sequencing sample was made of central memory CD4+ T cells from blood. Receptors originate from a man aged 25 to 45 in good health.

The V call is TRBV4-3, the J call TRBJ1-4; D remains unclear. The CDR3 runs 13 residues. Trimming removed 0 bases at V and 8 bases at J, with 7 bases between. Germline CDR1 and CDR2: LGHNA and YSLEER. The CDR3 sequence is CASSQERREKLFF. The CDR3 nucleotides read TGCGCCAGCAGCCAAGAGCGGCGCGAAAAACTGTTTTTT.

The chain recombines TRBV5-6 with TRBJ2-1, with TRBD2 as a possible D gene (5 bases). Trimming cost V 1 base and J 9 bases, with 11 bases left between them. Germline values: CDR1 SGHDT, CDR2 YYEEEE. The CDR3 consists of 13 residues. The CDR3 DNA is TGTGCCAGCAGCTTGAATCATCGGGGTGAGCAGTTCTTC. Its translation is CASSLNHRGEQFF.

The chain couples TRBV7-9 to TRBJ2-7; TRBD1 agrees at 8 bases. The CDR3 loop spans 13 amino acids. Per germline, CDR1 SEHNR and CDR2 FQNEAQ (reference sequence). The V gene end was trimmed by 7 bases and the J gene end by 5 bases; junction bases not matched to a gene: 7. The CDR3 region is CASNRQGTHEQYF. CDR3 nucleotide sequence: TGTGCCAGCAACCGACAGGGGACGCACGAGCAGTACTTC.

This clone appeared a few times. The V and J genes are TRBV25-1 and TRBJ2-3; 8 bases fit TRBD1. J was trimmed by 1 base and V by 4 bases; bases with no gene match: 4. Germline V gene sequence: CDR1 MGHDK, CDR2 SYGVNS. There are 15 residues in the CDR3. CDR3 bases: TGTGCCAGCAGTGGGACAGGGTCGGGCACAGATACGCAGTATTTT. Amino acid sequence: CASSGTGSGTDTQYF.

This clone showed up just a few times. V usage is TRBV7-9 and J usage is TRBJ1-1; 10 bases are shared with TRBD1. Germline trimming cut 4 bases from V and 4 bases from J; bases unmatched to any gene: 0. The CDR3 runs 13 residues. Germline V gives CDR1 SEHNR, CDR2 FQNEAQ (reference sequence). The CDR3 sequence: CASSWDRGTEAFF. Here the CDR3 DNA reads TGTGCCAGCAGCTGGGACAGGGGCACTGAAGCTTTCTTT.

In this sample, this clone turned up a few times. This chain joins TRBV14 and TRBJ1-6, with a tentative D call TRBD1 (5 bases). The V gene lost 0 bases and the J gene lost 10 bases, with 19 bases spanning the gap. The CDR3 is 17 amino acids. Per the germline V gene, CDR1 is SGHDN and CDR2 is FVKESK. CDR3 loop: CASSQDGGVLGRSPLHF. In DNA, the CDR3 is TGTGCCAGCAGCCAAGATGGAGGGGTCCTCGGGAGATCACCCCTCCACTTT.

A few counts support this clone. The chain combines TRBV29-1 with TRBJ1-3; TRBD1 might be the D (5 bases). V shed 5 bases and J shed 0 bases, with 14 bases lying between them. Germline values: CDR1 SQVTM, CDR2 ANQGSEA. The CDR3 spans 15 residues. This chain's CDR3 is CSVLGDAYSGNTIYF. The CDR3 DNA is TGCAGCGTTTTAGGGGACGCTTACTCTGGAAACACCATATATTTT.